One T cell receptor (beta chain) is described in this entry. Its antigen is currently unknown. The CDR3 covers 16 residues. Germline V gives CDR1 SGHRS, CDR2 YFSETQ. Germline trimming cut 2 bases from V and 4 bases from J; bases unmatched to any gene: 12. Sequencing used immunoSEQ multiplex PCR; TCRdb keeps in-frame clones, though not all of them. The sample gives approximately 54,000 clones, about three quarters of which show up once; under 4.5% is in the top ten. This sample was taken from a study of early stage breast cancer tumors. Study details: Each sample averaged roughly 10-fold read coverage. Study-wide results and limits: Tumors had roughly 2.4-fold higher T cell density and higher clonality than adjacent normal breast tissue. Bulk DNA sequencing of unsorted cells missed chain pairing and markers. Tumor and normal breast were distinguished via blood comparison in about 85% of the 16 patients.

The clonotype originates from a person aged 35 to 50 with breast cancer. Sequenced sample: blood. The genes are TRBV5-1 and TRBJ2-7, with 7 bases identical to TRBD2. CDR3 region: CASSFSTQRGFYEQYF. The CDR3 nucleotides read TGCGCCAGCAGCTTTTCCACCCAGCGGGGCTTTTACGAGCAGTACTTC.